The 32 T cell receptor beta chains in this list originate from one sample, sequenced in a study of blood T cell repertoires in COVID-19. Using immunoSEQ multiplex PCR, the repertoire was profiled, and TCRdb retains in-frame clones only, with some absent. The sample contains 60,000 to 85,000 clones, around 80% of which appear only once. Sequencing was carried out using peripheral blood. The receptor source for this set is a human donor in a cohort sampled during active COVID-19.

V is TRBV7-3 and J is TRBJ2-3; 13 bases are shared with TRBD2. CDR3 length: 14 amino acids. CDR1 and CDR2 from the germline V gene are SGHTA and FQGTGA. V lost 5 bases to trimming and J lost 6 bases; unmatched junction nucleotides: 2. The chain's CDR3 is CASSTSGGADTQYF. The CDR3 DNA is TGTGCCAGCAGCACTAGCGGGGGGGCGGATACGCAGTATTTT. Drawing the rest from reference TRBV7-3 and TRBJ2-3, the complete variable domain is GAGVSQTPSNKVTEKGKYVELRCDPISGHTALYWYRQSLGQGPEFLIYFQGTGAADDSGLPNDRFFAVRPEGSVSTLKIQRTERGDSAVYLCASSTSGGADTQYFGPGTRLTVL.

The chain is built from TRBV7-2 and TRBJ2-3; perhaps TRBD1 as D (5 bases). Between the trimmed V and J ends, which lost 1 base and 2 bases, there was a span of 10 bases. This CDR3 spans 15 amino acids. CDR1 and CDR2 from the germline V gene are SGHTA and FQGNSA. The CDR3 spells CASSLVGDFTDTQYF. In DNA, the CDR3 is TGTGCCAGCAGCTTAGTAGGGGATTTCACAGATACGCAGTATTTT.

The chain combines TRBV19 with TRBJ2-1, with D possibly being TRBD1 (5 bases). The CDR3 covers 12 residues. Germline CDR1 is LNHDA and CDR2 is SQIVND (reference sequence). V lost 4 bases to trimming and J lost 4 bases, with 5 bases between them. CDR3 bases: TGTGCCAGTAGTAGACAGTACAATGAGCAGTTCTTC. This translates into CASSRQYNEQFF.

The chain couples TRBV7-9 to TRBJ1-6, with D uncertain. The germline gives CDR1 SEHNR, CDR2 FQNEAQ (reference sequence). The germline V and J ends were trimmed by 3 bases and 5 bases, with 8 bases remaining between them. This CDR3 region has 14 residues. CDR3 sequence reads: CASSLPGDNSPLHF. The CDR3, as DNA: TGTGCCAGCAGCTTGCCGGGTGATAATTCACCCCTCCACTTT. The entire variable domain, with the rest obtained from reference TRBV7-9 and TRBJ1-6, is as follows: DTGVSQNPRHKITKRGQNVTFRCDPISEHNRLYWYRQTLGQGPEFLTYFQNEAQLEKSRLLSDRFSAERPKGSFSTLEIQRTEQGDSAMYLCASSLPGDNSPLHFGNGTRLTVT.

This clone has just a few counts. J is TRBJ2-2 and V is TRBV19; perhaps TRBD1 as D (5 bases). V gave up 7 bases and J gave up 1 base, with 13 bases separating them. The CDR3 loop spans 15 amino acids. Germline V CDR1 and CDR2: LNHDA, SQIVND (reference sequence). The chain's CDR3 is CASIALQENTGELFF. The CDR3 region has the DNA TGTGCCAGTATTGCCCTACAGGAGAACACCGGGGAGCTGTTTTTT. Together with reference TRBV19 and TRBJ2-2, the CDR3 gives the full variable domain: DGGITQSPKYLFRKEGQNVTLSCEQNLNHDAMYWYRQDPGQGLRLIYYSQIVNDFQKGDIAEGYSVSREKKESFPLTVTSAQKNPTAFYLCASIALQENTGELFFGEGSRLTVL.

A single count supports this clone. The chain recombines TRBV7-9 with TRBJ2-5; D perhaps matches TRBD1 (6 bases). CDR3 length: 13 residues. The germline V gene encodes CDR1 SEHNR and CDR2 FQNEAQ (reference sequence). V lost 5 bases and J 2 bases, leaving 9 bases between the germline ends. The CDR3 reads CASSRTEQETQYF. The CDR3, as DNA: TGTGCCAGCAGCCGGACAGAACAAGAGACCCAGTACTTC.

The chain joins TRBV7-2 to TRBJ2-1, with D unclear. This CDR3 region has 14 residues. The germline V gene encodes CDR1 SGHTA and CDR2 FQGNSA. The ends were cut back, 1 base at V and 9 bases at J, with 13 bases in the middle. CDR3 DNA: TGTGCCAGCAGCTTAGGGCCTCAAGGCGGTGAGCAGTTCTTC. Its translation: CASSLGPQGGEQFF. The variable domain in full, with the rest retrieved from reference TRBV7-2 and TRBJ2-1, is GAGVSQSPSNKVTEKGKDVELRCDPISGHTALYWYRQSLGQGLEFLIYFQGNSAPDKSGLPSDRFSAERTGGSVSTLTIQRTQQEDSAVYLCASSLGPQGGEQFFGPGTRLTVL.

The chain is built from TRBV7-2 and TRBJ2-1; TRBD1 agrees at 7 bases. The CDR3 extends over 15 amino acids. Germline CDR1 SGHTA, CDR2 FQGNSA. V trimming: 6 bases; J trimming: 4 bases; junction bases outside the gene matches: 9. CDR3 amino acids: CASSFRTGQYNEQFF. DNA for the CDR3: TGTGCCAGCAGTTTTAGGACGGGACAGTACAATGAGCAGTTCTTC.

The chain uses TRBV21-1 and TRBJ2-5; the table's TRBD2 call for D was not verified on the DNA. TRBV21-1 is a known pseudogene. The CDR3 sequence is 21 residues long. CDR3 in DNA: TGTGCCAGCAGCAAATCCGGGCCGTGGGCTAGCGGGAGAAGCTCACAAGAGACCCAGTACTTC. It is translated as CASSKSGPWASGRSSQETQYF.

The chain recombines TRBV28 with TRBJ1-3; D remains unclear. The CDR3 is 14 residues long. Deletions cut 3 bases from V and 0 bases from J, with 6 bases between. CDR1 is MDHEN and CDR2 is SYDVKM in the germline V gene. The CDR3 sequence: CASSFGLSGNTIYF. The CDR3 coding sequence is TGTGCCAGCAGTTTTGGGCTCTCTGGAAACACCATATATTTT.

The CDR3, as DNA: TGTGCCAGCAGCTTTAATCGTTTTTATGGCTACACCTTC. Translating it yields CASSFNRFYGYTF. The chain recombines TRBV5-6 with TRBJ1-2; D remains unclear. Germline V gene data show CDR1 as SGHDT and CDR2 as YYEEEE. Between the trimmed V and J ends, which lost 2 bases and 5 bases, there was a span of 10 bases. The CDR3 is 13 amino acids.

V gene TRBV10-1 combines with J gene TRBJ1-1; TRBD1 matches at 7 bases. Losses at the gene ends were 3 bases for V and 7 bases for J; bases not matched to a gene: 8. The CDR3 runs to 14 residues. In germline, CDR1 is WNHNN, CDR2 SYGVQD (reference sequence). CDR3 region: CASSEGQGVGEAFF. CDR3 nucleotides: TGCGCCAGCAGTGAAGGCCAGGGGGTAGGTGAAGCTTTCTTT.

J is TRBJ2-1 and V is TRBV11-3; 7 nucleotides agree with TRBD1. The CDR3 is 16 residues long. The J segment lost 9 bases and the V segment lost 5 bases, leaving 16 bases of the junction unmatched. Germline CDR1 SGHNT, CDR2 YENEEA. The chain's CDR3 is CASSPRPGPGGFEQFF. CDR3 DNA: TGTGCCAGCAGCCCCCGCCCGGGACCAGGGGGATTTGAGCAGTTCTTC.

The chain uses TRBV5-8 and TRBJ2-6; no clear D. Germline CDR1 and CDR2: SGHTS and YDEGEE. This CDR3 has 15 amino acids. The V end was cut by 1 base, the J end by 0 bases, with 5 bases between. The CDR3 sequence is CASSLIGSGANVLTF. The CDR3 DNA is TGTGCCAGCAGCTTGATCGGCTCTGGGGCCAACGTCCTGACTTTC.

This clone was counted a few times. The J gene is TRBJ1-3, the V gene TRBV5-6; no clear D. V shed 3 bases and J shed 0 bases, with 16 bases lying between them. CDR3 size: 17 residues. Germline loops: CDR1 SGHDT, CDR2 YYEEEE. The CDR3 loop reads CASSSYGGPGSGNTIYF. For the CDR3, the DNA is TGTGCCAGCAGCTCGTACGGAGGTCCGGGCTCTGGAAACACCATATATTTT.

The CDR3 DNA reads as TGTGCCAGCAGCTTAGTACGGGTGGATGAGCAGTTCTTC. Translating gives CASSLVRVDEQFF. This sequence joins TRBV7-2 and TRBJ2-1; D not certain. V lost 1 base, J lost 8 bases, and 9 bases lay in between. This CDR3 region has 13 residues. Germline V gene data show CDR1 as SGHTA and CDR2 as FQGNSA.

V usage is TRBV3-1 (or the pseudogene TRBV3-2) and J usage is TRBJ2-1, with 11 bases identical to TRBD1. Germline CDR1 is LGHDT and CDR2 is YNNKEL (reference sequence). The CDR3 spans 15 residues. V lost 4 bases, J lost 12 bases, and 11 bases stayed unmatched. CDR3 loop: CASSLHGQGAIVQFF. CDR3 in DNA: TGTGCCAGCAGCCTACACGGACAGGGGGCGATCGTGCAGTTCTTC.

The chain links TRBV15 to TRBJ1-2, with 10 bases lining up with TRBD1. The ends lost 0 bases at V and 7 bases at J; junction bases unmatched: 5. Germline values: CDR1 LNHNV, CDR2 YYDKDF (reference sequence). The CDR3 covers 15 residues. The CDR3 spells CATSRDIDRGPGYTF. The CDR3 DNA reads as TGTGCCACCAGCAGAGATATTGACAGGGGGCCTGGCTACACCTTC.

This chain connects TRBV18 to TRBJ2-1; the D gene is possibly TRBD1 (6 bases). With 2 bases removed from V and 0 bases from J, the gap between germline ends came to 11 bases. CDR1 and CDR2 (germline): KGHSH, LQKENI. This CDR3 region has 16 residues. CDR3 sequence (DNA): TGTGCCAGCTCACCAACAGGGTACGACTCCTACAATGAGCAGTTCTTC. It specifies CASSPTGYDSYNEQFF. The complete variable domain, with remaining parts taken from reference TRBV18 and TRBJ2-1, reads NAGVMQNPRHLVRRRGQEARLRCSPMKGHSHVYWYRQLPEEGLKFMVYLQKENIIDESGMPKERFSAEFPKEGPSILRIQQVVRGDSAAYFCASSPTGYDSYNEQFFGPGTRLTVL.

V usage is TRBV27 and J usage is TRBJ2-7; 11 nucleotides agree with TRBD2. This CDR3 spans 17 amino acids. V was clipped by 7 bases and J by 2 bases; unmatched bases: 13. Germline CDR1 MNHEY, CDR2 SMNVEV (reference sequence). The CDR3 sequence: CASKPAGLAGGTYEQYF. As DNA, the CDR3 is TGTGCCAGCAAACCAGCGGGGCTAGCGGGGGGAACCTACGAGCAGTACTTC.

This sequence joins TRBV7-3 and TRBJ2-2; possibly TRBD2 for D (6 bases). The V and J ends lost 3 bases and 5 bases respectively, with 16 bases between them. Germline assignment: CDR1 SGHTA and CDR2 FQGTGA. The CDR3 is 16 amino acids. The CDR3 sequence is CASSLGLLGSTGELFF. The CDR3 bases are TGTGCCAGCAGCTTGGGACTCCTTGGGAGTACCGGGGAGCTGTTTTTT.

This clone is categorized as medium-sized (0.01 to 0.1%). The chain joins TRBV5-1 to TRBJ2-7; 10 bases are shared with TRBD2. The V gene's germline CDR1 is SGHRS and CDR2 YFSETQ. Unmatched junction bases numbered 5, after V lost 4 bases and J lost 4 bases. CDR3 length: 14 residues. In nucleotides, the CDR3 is TGCGCCAGCAGCCCAGCGGGGGGGAGGTACGAGCAGTACTTC. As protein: CASSPAGGRYEQYF.

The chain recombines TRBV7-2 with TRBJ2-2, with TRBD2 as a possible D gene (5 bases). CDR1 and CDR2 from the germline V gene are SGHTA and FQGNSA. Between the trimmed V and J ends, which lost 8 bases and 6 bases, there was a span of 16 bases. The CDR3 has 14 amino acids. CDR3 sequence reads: CASGRPAGAGELFF. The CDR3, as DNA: TGTGCCAGCGGACGGCCCGCCGGGGCCGGGGAGCTGTTTTTT.

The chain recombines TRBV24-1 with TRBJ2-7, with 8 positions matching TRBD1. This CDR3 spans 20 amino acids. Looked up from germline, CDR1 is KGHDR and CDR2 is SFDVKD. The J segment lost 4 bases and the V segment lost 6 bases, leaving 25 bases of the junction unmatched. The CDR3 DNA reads TGTGCCACCAGTTGTCCAGGGTTGGACAGGGATCCCGCTAGGGTTTACGAGCAGTACGTC. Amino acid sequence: CATSCPGLDRDPARVYEQYV.

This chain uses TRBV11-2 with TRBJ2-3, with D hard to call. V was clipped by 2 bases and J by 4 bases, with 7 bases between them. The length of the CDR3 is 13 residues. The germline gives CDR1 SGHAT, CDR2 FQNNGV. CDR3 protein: CASSLPGADTQYF. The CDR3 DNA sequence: TGTGCCAGCAGCTTACCAGGCGCAGATACGCAGTATTTT. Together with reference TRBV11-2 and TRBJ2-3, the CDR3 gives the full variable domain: EAGVAQSPRYKIIEKRQSVAFWCNPISGHATLYWYQQILGQGPKLLIQFQNNGVVDDSQLPKDRFSAERLKGVDSTLKIQPAKLEDSAVYLCASSLPGADTQYFGPGTRLTVL.

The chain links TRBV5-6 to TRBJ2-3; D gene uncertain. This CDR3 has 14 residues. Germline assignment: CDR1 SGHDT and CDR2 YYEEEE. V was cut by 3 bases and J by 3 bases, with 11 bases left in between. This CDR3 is CASSSRRLTDTQYF. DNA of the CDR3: TGTGCCAGCAGCTCACGAAGACTTACAGATACGCAGTATTTT.

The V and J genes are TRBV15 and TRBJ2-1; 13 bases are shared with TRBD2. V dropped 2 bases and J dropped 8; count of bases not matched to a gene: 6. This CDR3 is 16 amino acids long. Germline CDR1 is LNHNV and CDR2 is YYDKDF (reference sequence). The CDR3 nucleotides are TGTGCCACCAGCAGATCAGGACTAGCGGGGGCCTATGAGCAGTTCTTC. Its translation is CATSRSGLAGAYEQFF. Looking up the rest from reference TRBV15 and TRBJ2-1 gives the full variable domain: DAMVIQNPRYQVTQFGKPVTLSCSQTLNHNVMYWYQQKSSQAPKLLFHYYDKDFNNEADTPDNFQSRRPNTSFCFLDIRSPGLGDTAMYLCATSRSGLAGAYEQFFGPGTRLTVL.

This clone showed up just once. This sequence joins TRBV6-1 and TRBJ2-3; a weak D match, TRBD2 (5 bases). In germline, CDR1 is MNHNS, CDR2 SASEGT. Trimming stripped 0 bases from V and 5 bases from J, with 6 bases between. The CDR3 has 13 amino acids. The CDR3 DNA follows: TGTGCCAGCAGTGAAGCCCGGGGAGATACGCAGTATTTT. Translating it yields CASSEARGDTQYF.

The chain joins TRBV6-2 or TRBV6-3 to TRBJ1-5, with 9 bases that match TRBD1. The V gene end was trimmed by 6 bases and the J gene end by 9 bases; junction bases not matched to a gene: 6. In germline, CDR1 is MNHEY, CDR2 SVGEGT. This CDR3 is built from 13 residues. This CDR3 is CASSLTGGSPQHF. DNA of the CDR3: TGTGCCAGCAGCCTGACAGGGGGATCGCCCCAGCATTTT.

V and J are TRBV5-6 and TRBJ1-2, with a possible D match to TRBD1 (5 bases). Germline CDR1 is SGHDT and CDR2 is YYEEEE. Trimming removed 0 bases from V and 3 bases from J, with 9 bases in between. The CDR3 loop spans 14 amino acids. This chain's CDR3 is CASSLAGVDYGYTF. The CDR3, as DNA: TGTGCCAGCAGCTTGGCGGGGGTAGACTATGGCTACACCTTC.

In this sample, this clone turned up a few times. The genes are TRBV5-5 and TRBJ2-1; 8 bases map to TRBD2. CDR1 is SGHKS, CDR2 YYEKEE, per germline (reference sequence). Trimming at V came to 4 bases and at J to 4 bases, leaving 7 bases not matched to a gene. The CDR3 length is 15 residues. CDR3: CASSPPGLEYNEQFF. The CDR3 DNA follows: TGTGCCAGCAGCCCCCCGGGACTAGAGTACAATGAGCAGTTCTTC.

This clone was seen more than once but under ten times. This CDR3 reads CSVVRPPSYEQYF. DNA for the CDR3: TGCAGCGTTGTGCGGCCGCCGTCATACGAGCAGTACTTC. J is TRBJ2-7 and V is TRBV29-1; no clear D. Germline V lookup: CDR1 SQVTM, CDR2 ANQGSEA. The germline V and J ends were trimmed by 4 bases and 4 bases, with 14 bases remaining between them. There are 13 residues in the CDR3.